Listed below are T cell receptor beta chains from one sample, sequenced in a study of blood T cell repertoires in COVID-19. The assay was immunoSEQ multiplex PCR, and TCRdb's table has in-frame clones only and misses some. This table holds a few hundred thousand clones, 80% to 85% found once. Sequencing was performed on peripheral blood. These receptors originate from a man younger than 45 with active or convalescent COVID-19. The CDR3 runs from the conserved cysteine through the conserved F or W. Each record gives: CDR3 protein, CDR3 DNA, D gene, clone size, J gene, V gene. D genes are given only for firm matches. Not all rows give a size; the values are once, few, many and, for expanded clones, a class.

CAGRETQYF TGCGCCGGGAGGGAGACCCAGTACTTC . . TRBJ2-5 TRBV4-1
CASSYRALRSGNTIYF TGTGCCAGCAGTTACCGCGCGCTACGCTCTGGAAACACCATATATTTT . . TRBJ1-3 TRBV6-2/TRBV6-3
CASSSPPGTSEPHEQFF TGTGCCAGCAGCTCCCCCCCCGGGACTAGCGAACCTCATGAGCAGTTCTTC TRBD2 . TRBJ2-1 TRBV7-6
CASSSHPGQENNEQFF TGTGCCAGCAGCTCTCATCCGGGACAGGAGAACAATGAGCAGTTCTTC TRBD1 . TRBJ2-1 TRBV7-3
CASSAFHTGELFF TGTGCCAGCAGCGCCTTCCACACCGGGGAGCTGTTTTTT . . TRBJ2-2 TRBV9
CASSADRGAKNIQYF TGTGCCAGCAGTGCGGACAGGGGAGCTAAAAACATTCAGTACTTC TRBD1 . TRBJ2-4 TRBV2
CASSLPGGDYGYTF TGTGCCAGCAGCTTGCCAGGGGGCGACTATGGCTACACCTTC TRBD1 . TRBJ1-2 TRBV5-4
CSARADSSAFF TGCAGTGCTAGAGCTGACAGTTCAGCTTTCTTT . . TRBJ1-1 TRBV20-1
CASSLRRGGGTEAFF TGTGCCAGCAGTCTCCGGCGGGGAGGGGGCACTGAAGCTTTCTTT . . TRBJ1-1 TRBV6-5
CASSERTGVGTEAFF TGTGCCAGCAGTGAAAGAACAGGGGTAGGCACTGAAGCTTTCTTT TRBD1 . TRBJ1-1 TRBV6-1
CASRRRDYKETQYF TGTGCCAGCAGGCGCCGGGATTACAAAGAGACCCAGTACTTC . once TRBJ2-5 TRBV2
CASSRDILYEQYF TGCGCCAGCAGTCGGGACATCCTCTACGAGCAGTACTTC . few TRBJ2-7 TRBV5-1
CASSLTGADTQYF TGTGCCAGCAGCTTAACAGGGGCAGATACGCAGTATTTT TRBD1 once TRBJ2-3 TRBV7-9
CASSSRQGTEAFF TGTGCCAGCAGCTCCAGACAGGGTACTGAAGCTTTCTTT TRBD1 . TRBJ1-1 TRBV4-2
CSARRTADAFF TGCAGTGCTCGGCGGACAGCCGACGCTTTCTTT . . TRBJ1-1 TRBV20-1
CASSPGVGSNQPQHF TGTGCCAGCAGCCCCGGGGTTGGAAGCAATCAGCCCCAGCATTTT . . TRBJ1-5 TRBV6-5
CASSVYRDTEAFF TGTGCCAGCAGTGTCTACAGGGACACTGAAGCTTTCTTT . . TRBJ1-1 TRBV2
CASSFRGLRNTEAFF TGTGCCAGCAGTTTCCGGGGACTCAGGAACACTGAAGCTTTCTTT . . TRBJ1-1 TRBV28
CASSSGTDNQPQHF TGTGCCAGCAGCTCCGGGACAGACAATCAGCCCCAGCATTTT TRBD1 . TRBJ1-5 TRBV7-9
CASSIGGQGRTEAFF TGTGCCAGTAGTATAGGAGGACAGGGCAGAACTGAAGCTTTCTTT TRBD1 . TRBJ1-1 TRBV19
CASSLSGGFTGELFF TGTGCCAGCAGCCTCTCCGGGGGTTTCACCGGGGAGCTGTTTTTT . . TRBJ2-2 TRBV11-3
CASSDRGSNSPLHF TGTGCCAGCAGCGACAGGGGGTCTAATTCACCCCTCCACTTT TRBD1 . TRBJ1-6 TRBV6-6
CASSNSGKPNEQFF TGTGCCAGTAGTAACTCCGGGAAGCCCAATGAGCAGTTCTTC . . TRBJ2-1 TRBV19
CASSVRRGREKLFF TGTGCCAGCAGTGTGAGAAGGGGGCGGGAAAAACTGTTTTTT TRBD1 . TRBJ1-4 TRBV25-1
CASSGGEDEKLFF TGTGCCAGCAGTGGAGGGGAGGACGAAAAACTGTTTTTT . once TRBJ1-4 TRBV5-4
CASSLGLPTWGGNTIYF TGTGCCAGCAGCTTAGGCCTCCCCACATGGGGCGGAAACACCATATATTTT . . TRBJ1-3 TRBV11-2
CASSQGRSTEAFF TGCGCCAGCAGCCAAGGCCGGAGCACTGAAGCTTTCTTT . . TRBJ1-1 TRBV4-3
CASSHGTGGDQPQHF TGCGCCAGCAGCCACGGGACAGGGGGTGATCAGCCCCAGCATTTT TRBD1 . TRBJ1-5 TRBV4-3
CASSQDMRQGSGANVLTF TGTGCCAGCAGCCAAGATATGAGACAGGGCTCTGGGGCCAACGTCCTGACTTTC TRBD1 . TRBJ2-6 TRBV3-1/TRBV3-2
CASSPQTGFGEKLFF TGTGCCAGCAGTCCCCAGACAGGGTTCGGAGAAAAACTGTTTTTT TRBD1 . TRBJ1-4 TRBV28
CASTRTSLSYNEQFF TGTGCCAGCACTCGGACTAGCCTATCCTACAATGAGCAGTTCTTC TRBD2 few TRBJ2-1 TRBV18
CASSQGQYTGELFF TGCGCCAGCAGCCAAGGGCAGTACACCGGGGAGCTGTTTTTT . . TRBJ2-2 TRBV4-1
CASSRRSGETQYF TGTGCCAGTAGCCGCCGCTCAGGGGAGACCCAGTACTTC . . TRBJ2-5 TRBV19
CANRRGSGGTRTDTQYF TGTGCCAACCGCAGGGGTAGCGGGGGGACCCGCACAGATACGCAGTATTTT TRBD2 . TRBJ2-3 TRBV2
CASSMGPRGAKNIQYF TGTGCCAGTAGTATGGGACCGCGGGGGGCCAAAAACATTCAGTACTTC TRBD2 once TRBJ2-4 TRBV19
CASSEGQGAGYGYTF TGTGCCAGCAGTGAAGGACAGGGGGCGGGCTATGGCTACACCTTC TRBD1 . TRBJ1-2 TRBV2
CATSLTGDTEAFF TGTGCCACCAGTCTGACAGGGGACACTGAAGCTTTCTTT TRBD1 . TRBJ1-1 TRBV15
CASSLARGRTDTQYF TGTGCCAGCAGCTTAGCCAGGGGACGCACAGATACGCAGTATTTT . . TRBJ2-3 TRBV7-9
CASSPHGQVGREAFF TGTGCCAGCAGTCCCCATGGGCAGGTGGGGCGTGAAGCTTTCTTT . once TRBJ1-1 TRBV28
CASSRDTGHYYGYTF TGTGCCAGCAGTAGAGACACGGGACACTACTATGGCTACACCTTC . . TRBJ1-2 TRBV6-2/TRBV6-3
CASSHLTSGYEQYF TGTGCCAGCAGCCACTTGACTAGCGGGTACGAGCAGTACTTC TRBD2 . TRBJ2-7 TRBV3-1/TRBV3-2
CASSDQRRYTF TGTGCCAGCAGCGACCAGCGACGCTACACCTTC . . TRBJ1-2 TRBV6-2/TRBV6-3
CASRHPPGRPHF TGTGCCAGTAGACACCCCCCGGGTAGGCCGCATTTT . . TRBJ1-5 TRBV19
CASSLRQWQPQHF TGTGCCAGCAGCTTGCGACAATGGCAGCCCCAGCATTTT . once TRBJ1-5 TRBV5-8
CASSQVNTDTQYF TGCGCCAGCAGCCAAGTAAACACAGATACGCAGTATTTT . . TRBJ2-3 TRBV4-1
CSVGGQGSYNYGYTF TGCAGCGTGGGGGGTCAGGGAAGTTATAACTATGGCTACACCTTC . . TRBJ1-2 TRBV29-1
CASTNRGDGELFF TGTGCCAGCACCAACCGGGGGGATGGGGAGCTGTTTTTT TRBD2 . TRBJ2-2 TRBV6-5
CASTLQGGEQFF TGTGCCAGCACCCTCCAGGGGGGTGAGCAGTTCTTC . . TRBJ2-1 TRBV2
CASSEFDLLVNGYTF TGTGCCAGCAGTGAATTCGACTTACTAGTCAATGGCTACACCTTC . once TRBJ1-2 TRBV6-1
CASSFGRTLGGYTF TGCGCCAGCAGCTTCGGGAGGACATTGGGTGGCTACACCTTC . . TRBJ1-2 TRBV5-1
CASSEAPGGSLYSNQPQHF TGTGCCAGCAGTGAAGCCCCAGGGGGATCCCTCTATAGCAATCAGCCCCAGCATTTT TRBD1 . TRBJ1-5 TRBV6-1
CASRRQGVGPYEQYF TGTGCCAGCAGAAGACAGGGGGTGGGTCCCTACGAGCAGTACTTC TRBD1 once TRBJ2-7 TRBV27
CASSPDYALGEQYF TGTGCCAGCAGCCCAGACTACGCTCTGGGCGAGCAGTACTTC . . TRBJ2-7 TRBV7-2
CATHAGGEKNQPQHF TGTGCCACCCACGCAGGGGGCGAAAAGAATCAGCCCCAGCATTTT TRBD1 . TRBJ1-5 TRBV28
CASSELAPLSGANVLTF TGTGCCAGCAGCGAACTAGCGCCACTCTCTGGGGCCAACGTCCTGACTTTC TRBD2 . TRBJ2-6 TRBV11-2
CASSYSSENTEAFF TGTGCCAGCAGTTACTCCTCAGAGAACACTGAAGCTTTCTTT . . TRBJ1-1 TRBV6-5